Listed below are T cell receptor beta chains from one sample, sequenced in a study of long-term antiretroviral therapy in people with HIV. The table came from immunoSEQ multiplex PCR; TCRdb's copy has only in-frame clones and leaves some out. The sample lists fewer than 6,500 clones; over 75% were seen once. Source: unsorted PBMCs, taken 1.8 years before starting antiretroviral therapy. These receptors were taken from a man aged 35-49 years with HIV. Both conserved end residues are part of each CDR3. The D gene is left open where the match is weak. Only some rows state a clone size, as once, few, many or a class for expanded clones.

v_gene	abundance	j_gene	d_gene	CDR3aa	CDR3nt
TRBV30	-	TRBJ2-3	-	CAWSTFVLEGPDTQYF	TGTGCCTGGAGTACATTTGTCCTCGAGGGACCAGATACGCAGTATTTT
TRBV7-2	-	TRBJ1-1	-	CASSLAQTHEAFF	TGTGCCAGCAGCTTAGCTCAGACCCATGAAGCTTTCTTT
TRBV18	-	TRBJ2-7	-	CASSPDREQYF	TGTGCCAGCTCACCCGACCGGGAGCAGTACTTC
TRBV5-4	large	TRBJ2-7	TRBD2	CASSYPRGDSTYEQYF	TGTGCCAGCAGCTATCCGCGGGGGGACTCTACCTACGAGCAGTACTTC
TRBV27	-	TRBJ1-4	-	CASSLLMGLANEKLFF	TGTGCCAGCAGTTTGCTTATGGGGCTGGCTAATGAAAAACTGTTTTTT
TRBV11-2	-	TRBJ2-3	-	CASTMNLGMTDTQYF	TGTGCCAGCACGATGAATTTGGGGATGACAGATACGCAGTATTTT
TRBV5-1	-	TRBJ1-1	-	CASSLGGAQGTEAFF	TGCGCCAGCAGCTTGGGAGGGGCCCAGGGCACTGAAGCTTTCTTT
TRBV30	once	TRBJ1-5	TRBD1	CAWTDGTVSNQPQHF	TGTGCCTGGACGGATGGGACAGTGTCTAATCAGCCCCAGCATTTT
TRBV5-4	-	TRBJ2-3	TRBD2	CASSPTSDRTDTQYF	TGTGCCAGCAGCCCTACTAGCGACCGCACAGATACGCAGTATTTT
TRBV2	medium-sized	TRBJ2-7	-	CASREPGTRTNEQYF	TGTGCCAGCAGGGAACCCGGGACCAGGACAAACGAGCAGTACTTC
TRBV5-6	-	TRBJ2-7	-	CASNTGTPREQYF	TGTGCCAGCAACACCGGGACACCGAGGGAGCAGTACTTC
TRBV29-1	-	TRBJ2-2	TRBD2	CSVRGLAGGSTGELFF	TGCAGCGTTAGGGGACTAGCGGGAGGTTCCACCGGGGAGCTGTTTTTT
TRBV28	-	TRBJ2-7	-	CASSSGTTGLYEQYF	TGTGCCAGCAGTTCAGGGACTACAGGGCTGTACGAGCAGTACTTC
TRBV28	-	TRBJ2-7	-	CATERKTYEQYF	TGTGCCACTGAGCGGAAAACCTACGAGCAGTACTTC
TRBV29-1	-	TRBJ2-3	TRBD2	CSVEITASGRDTQYF	TGCAGCGTTGAAATAACGGCTAGCGGGAGAGATACGCAGTATTTT
TRBV27	-	TRBJ2-7	-	CASSFGGLDYEQYF	TGTGCCAGCAGTTTCGGTGGGTTGGACTACGAGCAGTACTTC
TRBV7-3	-	TRBJ2-7	-	CASSLTGWDEQYF	TGTGCCAGCAGCTTAACAGGGTGGGACGAGCAGTACTTC
TRBV2	-	TRBJ2-7	-	CASKTVGVGAYEQYF	TGTGCCAGCAAAACTGTGGGGGTAGGAGCCTACGAGCAGTACTTC
TRBV7-9	-	TRBJ1-3	TRBD1	CASSPRTGANTIYF	TGTGCCAGCAGCCCCAGGACAGGGGCAAACACCATATATTTT
TRBV25-1	-	TRBJ1-3	-	CASSEYIWSEFSGNTIYF	TGTGCCAGCAGTGAATATATTTGGAGCGAATTCTCTGGAAACACCATATATTTT
TRBV28	-	TRBJ2-6	-	CASSPPVEGPGANVLTF	TGTGCCAGCAGTCCCCCAGTAGAGGGGCCTGGGGCCAACGTCCTGACTTTC
TRBV19	-	TRBJ2-3	-	CASSNQFRAHLPDTQYF	TGTGCCAGTAGTAACCAATTTCGGGCGCACCTACCAGATACGCAGTATTTT
TRBV11-3	-	TRBJ2-2	TRBD1	CASSFTGVNTGELFF	TGTGCCAGCAGCTTCACAGGGGTAAACACCGGGGAGCTGTTTTTT
TRBV6-6	few	TRBJ2-1	TRBD2	CASSPIAGGPYNEQFF	TGTGCCAGCAGTCCTATAGCGGGAGGGCCGTACAATGAGCAGTTCTTC
TRBV5-1	-	TRBJ2-6	-	CASSLDEGPLSGANVLTF	TGCGCCAGCAGCTTGGACGAGGGACCGCTCTCTGGGGCCAACGTCCTGACTTTC
TRBV19	-	TRBJ2-5	TRBD2	CASSPSGGVETQYF	TGTGCCAGTAGTCCCTCGGGGGGAGTAGAGACCCAGTACTTC
TRBV27	-	TRBJ2-1	-	CASRTGAGRNEQFF	TGTGCCAGCAGAACCGGGGCAGGGCGGAATGAGCAGTTCTTC